Listed below are T cell receptor beta chains from one sample, sequenced in a study of shared clonotypes between healthy human individuals. This table comes from immunoSEQ multiplex PCR, and its TCRdb copy is limited to in-frame clones, with some not included. The table records over 2 million clones, about 95% of them present only once. The sample consisted of naive CD8+ T cells sorted from blood. All receptors come from a man aged 18 to 35 in good health. The CDR3 runs from the conserved cysteine through the conserved F or W. The D gene is left open where the match is weak. For some rows the clone size is stated as once, few or many, or as a class when expanded; others skip it.

j_gene,d_gene,abundance,v_gene,CDR3aa,CDR3nt
TRBJ2-7,-,-,TRBV11-2,CASSPQGHLPYEQYF,TGTGCCAGCAGCCCACAGGGCCATCTACCCTACGAGCAGTACTTC
TRBJ2-7,-,once,TRBV5-6,CASSFRNRVYEQYF,TGTGCCAGCAGCTTCCGGAACAGAGTCTACGAGCAGTACTTC
TRBJ2-7,TRBD1,-,TRBV4-2,CASSQDVTSGQPFYEQYF,TGTGCCAGCAGCCAAGATGTTACCTCGGGACAGCCTTTCTACGAGCAGTACTTC
TRBJ2-1,TRBD1,-,TRBV9,CASSVAPKRQGADNEQFF,TGTGCCAGCAGCGTAGCTCCGAAGAGGCAGGGGGCTGACAATGAGCAGTTCTTC
TRBJ1-6,-,-,TRBV4-2,CASSQEQGGSPLHF,TGTGCCAGCAGCCAAGAACAGGGTGGTTCACCCCTCCACTTT
TRBJ2-1,TRBD1,once,TRBV27,CASSPRTGGNNEQFF,TGTGCCAGCAGTCCAAGGACAGGGGGGAACAATGAGCAGTTCTTC
TRBJ2-1,-,-,TRBV19,CASSINSIAYNEQFF,TGTGCCAGTAGTATAAATAGCATCGCCTACAATGAGCAGTTCTTC
TRBJ2-1,TRBD2,-,TRBV7-8,CASSRASGGGSSYNEQFF,TGTGCCAGCAGCCGAGCTAGCGGGGGGGGAAGCTCCTACAATGAGCAGTTCTTC
TRBJ2-3,-,-,TRBV9,CASSEGIGQGMDTQYF,TGTGCCAGCAGCGAGGGGATTGGGCAGGGGATGGATACGCAGTATTTT
TRBJ1-2,-,-,TRBV6-5,CASSYSPQVNYGYTF,TGTGCCAGCAGTTACTCGCCCCAAGTTAACTATGGCTACACCTTC
TRBJ2-1,-,-,TRBV10-3,CAMTGEGALGEQFF,TGTGCCATGACAGGGGAGGGGGCCTTGGGTGAGCAGTTCTTC
TRBJ1-1,TRBD1,once,TRBV13,CASSNRQGFDTEAFF,TGTGCCAGCAGCAACCGACAGGGTTTCGACACTGAAGCTTTCTTT
TRBJ1-1,-,-,TRBV5-3,CATQTGRMNTEAFF,TGTGCCACCCAAACAGGGAGGATGAACACTGAAGCTTTCTTT
TRBJ2-2,-,-,TRBV5-4,CASSQWPGELFF,TGTGCCAGCAGCCAATGGCCCGGGGAGCTGTTTTTT
TRBJ2-7,-,-,TRBV5-1,CASSRTDSESYEQYF,TGCGCCAGCAGCAGGACAGATAGCGAATCCTACGAGCAGTACTTC
TRBJ2-1,TRBD1,-,TRBV4-2,CASSQEGTGPFF,TGTGCCAGCAGCCAAGAAGGGACAGGGCCGTTCTTC
TRBJ1-1,-,-,TRBV27,CASSFPGIEAFF,TGTGCCAGCAGTTTCCCAGGTATTGAAGCTTTCTTT
TRBJ2-2,TRBD1,-,TRBV7-9,CASSSALGTGDGGELFF,TGTGCCAGCAGCTCAGCTCTCGGGACAGGTGATGGCGGGGAGCTGTTTTTT
TRBJ2-5,-,-,TRBV19,CASSIVGREPDSPETQYF,TGTGCCAGTAGTATAGTCGGCCGAGAACCGGACTCACCAGAGACCCAGTACTTC
TRBJ1-5,-,-,TRBV27,CASSLGPGASNQPQHF,TGTGCCAGCAGTTTAGGGCCGGGGGCCAGCAATCAGCCCCAGCATTTT
TRBJ2-7,-,-,TRBV9,CASSVDGDPYEQYF,TGTGCCAGCAGCGTAGACGGGGATCCCTACGAGCAGTACTTC
TRBJ2-7,-,-,TRBV9,CASSTGLFGDEQYF,TGTGCCAGCAGCACGGGGCTATTCGGGGACGAGCAGTACTTC
TRBJ2-7,-,-,TRBV7-8,CASSLGAGWTYEQYF,TGTGCCAGCAGCTTAGGGGCGGGATGGACCTACGAGCAGTACTTC
TRBJ2-7,TRBD2,-,TRBV27,CASSSRGLAGTYEQYF,TGTGCCAGCAGTTCGCGGGGTCTAGCGGGGACCTACGAGCAGTACTTC
TRBJ1-1,-,-,TRBV27,CASSLSGDEAFF,TGTGCCAGCAGTTTATCGGGTGACGAAGCTTTCTTT
TRBJ1-1,-,-,TRBV28,CASSLSGMNTEAFF,TGTGCCAGCAGTTTGAGCGGGATGAACACTGAAGCTTTCTTT
TRBJ1-5,-,-,TRBV11-1,CASSLEENQPQHF,TGTGCCAGCAGCTTAGAGGAAAATCAGCCCCAGCATTTT
TRBJ2-1,-,-,TRBV4-3,CASSQDWGDEQFF,TGCGCCAGCAGCCAAGATTGGGGAGATGAGCAGTTCTTC
TRBJ2-7,TRBD1,-,TRBV9,CASSVASDRGYEQYF,TGTGCCAGCAGCGTAGCATCGGACAGGGGCTACGAGCAGTACTTC
TRBJ2-3,TRBD1,-,TRBV13,CASSLGVRGEGQGEPDTQYF,TGTGCCAGCAGCTTAGGAGTGAGGGGTGAGGGACAGGGGGAGCCAGATACGCAGTATTTT
TRBJ1-1,-,-,TRBV6-1,CASSELAGAFF,TGTGCCAGCAGTGAATTGGCTGGGGCTTTCTTT
TRBJ2-3,-,-,TRBV30,CAWNVGFTDTQYF,TGTGCCTGGAATGTAGGGTTCACAGATACGCAGTATTTT
TRBJ2-3,-,-,TRBV6-5,CASSYGGSTDTQYF,TGTGCCAGCAGTTATGGAGGGAGCACAGATACGCAGTATTTT
TRBJ2-7,TRBD1,-,TRBV2,CASRLGQNYEQYF,TGTGCCAGCAGGCTGGGACAGAACTACGAGCAGTACTTC
TRBJ2-3,-,-,TRBV19,CASSGESLAYTDTQYF,TGTGCCAGTAGTGGTGAGAGCTTAGCGTACACAGATACGCAGTATTTT
TRBJ2-5,-,once,TRBV7-9,CASSLGGSEETQYF,TGTGCCAGCAGCTTAGGTGGGAGTGAAGAGACCCAGTACTTC
TRBJ2-3,TRBD2,-,TRBV13,CASSPTSGWTDTQYF,TGTGCCAGCAGCCCGACTAGCGGATGGACAGATACGCAGTATTTT
TRBJ2-7,-,-,TRBV11-2,CASSAELYEQYF,TGTGCCAGCAGCGCGGAGCTCTACGAGCAGTACTTC
TRBJ2-7,-,-,TRBV27,CATKNRGALEQYF,TGTGCCACTAAGAACCGGGGGGCCCTCGAGCAGTACTTC
TRBJ2-1,-,-,TRBV11-2,CASEGPHSNEQFF,TGTGCCAGCGAGGGACCCCACAGCAATGAGCAGTTCTTC
TRBJ2-7,-,-,TRBV4-2,CASSQGNYEQYF,TGTGCCAGCAGCCAGGGCAACTACGAGCAGTACTTC
TRBJ2-7,TRBD1,once,TRBV6-5,CASSPGQGYYEQYF,TGTGCCAGCAGTCCGGGACAGGGGTACTACGAGCAGTACTTC
TRBJ1-1,TRBD1,-,TRBV6-1,CATQQGLNTEAFF,TGTGCCACCCAACAGGGGTTGAACACTGAAGCTTTCTTT
TRBJ2-3,-,-,TRBV11-2,CASSLTARGDTQYF,TGTGCCAGCAGCTTAACTGCCCGGGGAGATACGCAGTATTTT
TRBJ2-2,-,-,TRBV25-1,CASSPLGWANTGELFF,TGTGCCAGCAGCCCCCTGGGGTGGGCGAACACCGGGGAGCTGTTTTTT